One sample yielded the 18 T cell receptor beta chains listed below, sequenced in a study of beta chain features in type 1 diabetes. Every isolated RNA sample was fully reverse transcribed, so sequencing captured expressed TCRB transcripts. Some clones are missing from TCRdb's copy, which holds only in-frame ones; the method was immunoSEQ multiplex PCR. Seen here are about 350,000 clones, 15% to 20% observed once, and the top ten hold about 0.045%. The sample taken for sequencing was naive CD4+ T cells from blood. Source of these receptors: a woman between 18 and 29 years old in good health.

This clone was detected only a few times. This sequence joins TRBV7-9 and TRBJ2-3; 8 bases line up with TRBD2. The germline V gene has CDR1 SEHNR and CDR2 FQNEAQ (reference sequence). The V segment lost 7 bases and the J segment 5 bases; nucleotides outside the gene matches: 8. This CDR3 comprises 14 residues. The DNA of the CDR3 is TGTGCCAGCAAGCCAGCGGGAGAGGTAGATACGCAGTATTTT. Its protein is CASKPAGEVDTQYF.

The rearrangement links TRBV10-3 to TRBJ1-2; the D is unclear. Trimming removed 4 bases from V and 2 bases from J, with 8 bases in between. The CDR3 spans 13 residues. CDR1 is ENHRY, CDR2 SYGVKD, per germline. The CDR3 nucleotides read TGTGCCATCAGTGCTACACAGAACTATGGCTACACCTTC. Protein: CAISATQNYGYTF.

This clone was observed a handful of times. The gene calls are TRBV7-9 and TRBJ2-7; 7 bases map to TRBD2. The germline V gene encodes CDR1 SEHNR and CDR2 FQNEAQ (reference sequence). Losses at the gene ends were 2 bases for V and 1 base for J; bases not matched to a gene: 11. The CDR3 covers 17 residues. CDR3 nucleotides: TGTGCCAGCAGCTTATCCCCTGGGAGGGAGAAGTCCTACGAGCAGTACTTC. Its translation: CASSLSPGREKSYEQYF.

The sample holds a few counts of this clone. V usage is TRBV5-1 and J usage is TRBJ1-2; 9 nucleotides line up with TRBD1. V trimming: 3 bases; J trimming: 4 bases; junction bases outside the gene matches: 10. Germline values: CDR1 SGHRS, CDR2 YFSETQ. The CDR3 spans 16 residues. The CDR3 sequence is CASSSRGQGEPYGYTF. CDR3 sequence (DNA): TGCGCCAGCAGCTCGAGGGGACAGGGAGAACCCTATGGCTACACCTTC.

The J gene is TRBJ2-7, the V gene TRBV30; 9 bases align to TRBD1. The CDR3 is 12 residues long. Per germline, CDR1 GTSNPN and CDR2 SVGIG (reference sequence). The CDR3 protein is CAGGQGPYEQYF. The CDR3 DNA reads as TGTGCTGGCGGACAGGGGCCCTACGAGCAGTACTTC.

This clone occurred a few times. The V call is TRBV7-2, the J call TRBJ1-2; the D gene is possibly TRBD1 (5 bases). CDR1 SGHTA and CDR2 FQGNSA come from the germline V gene. Between the trimmed V and J ends, which lost 5 bases and 7 bases, there was a span of 14 bases. The CDR3 runs to 13 residues. The CDR3 is CASSPDGGFGYTF. CDR3 DNA sequence: TGTGCCAGCAGCCCCGATGGGGGGTTTGGCTACACCTTC.

Only a few counts were recorded for this clone. CDR3 amino acids: CASSQASLQETQYF. CDR3 coding DNA: TGTGCCAGCAGCCAGGCTAGCCTACAAGAGACCCAGTACTTC. The chain links TRBV14 to TRBJ2-5, with D possibly being TRBD2 (5 bases). The CDR3 extends over 14 amino acids. The germline gives CDR1 SGHDN, CDR2 FVKESK. V was trimmed by 3 bases and J by 2 bases, leaving 10 bases between them.

This chain links TRBV29-1 with TRBJ1-1, with 9 bases fitting TRBD1. V dropped 5 bases and J dropped 8; count of bases not matched to a gene: 9. Germline lookup yields CDR1 SQVTM and CDR2 ANQGSEA. The CDR3 runs to 13 residues. CDR3 region: CSVRGQGILEAFF. The CDR3 DNA follows: TGCAGCGTTCGCGGACAGGGGATTTTAGAAGCTTTCTTT. Full variable domain (missing parts from reference TRBV29-1 and TRBJ1-1): SAVISQKPSRDICQRGTSLTIQCQVDSQVTMMFWYRQQPGQSLTLIATANQGSEATYESGFVIDKFPISRPNLTFSTLTVSNMSPEDSSIYLCSVRGQGILEAFFGQGTRLTVV.

V usage is TRBV2 and J usage is TRBJ2-7; maybe TRBD1 (6 bases). Trimming stripped 6 bases from V and 2 bases from J, with 11 bases between. From germline, CDR1 is SNHLY and CDR2 FYNNEI. There are 13 residues in the CDR3. The CDR3 nucleotides are TGTGCCAGCAGCGAACCAGGGGCCTACGAGCAGTACTTC. Translation: CASSEPGAYEQYF.

The rearrangement uses TRBV7-2 and TRBJ2-7; a possible D gene is TRBD1 (6 bases). The CDR3 totals 14 residues. Germline V gene lookup returns CDR1 SGHTA and CDR2 FQGNSA. V lost 5 bases to trimming and J lost 2 bases, with 13 bases between them. The CDR3 protein is CASSLTQGTYEQYF. CDR3 DNA: TGTGCCAGCAGCCTCACACAGGGCACCTACGAGCAGTACTTC.

V is TRBV5-1 and J is TRBJ2-2; 11 bases agree with TRBD2. V dropped 4 bases and J dropped 1; count of bases not matched to a gene: 3. The CDR3 totals 16 residues. Germline CDR1 and CDR2: SGHRS and YFSETQ. The CDR3 DNA reads as TGCGCCAGCAGCGTGGGACTAGCGGTGAACACCGGGGAGCTGTTTTTT. Translated: CASSVGLAVNTGELFF.

This clone was recorded a few times. The gene calls are TRBV5-6 and TRBJ2-5, with a weak D call TRBD1 (5 bases). The CDR3 contains 14 residues. The V gene's germline CDR1 is SGHDT and CDR2 YYEEEE. Trimming cost V 3 bases and J 5 bases, with 14 bases left between them. The CDR3 bases are TGTGCCAGCAGCTCCGTCGGACATGGCGAGACCCAGTACTTC. Translation: CASSSVGHGETQYF.

J is TRBJ1-1 and V is TRBV30, with TRBD1 as a possible D gene (6 bases). The length of the CDR3 is 11 residues. Deletions cut 2 bases from V and 6 bases from J, with 7 bases between. Germline V gene sequence: CDR1 GTSNPN, CDR2 SVGIG (reference sequence). The chain's CDR3 is CAWSRQAEAFF. The CDR3 DNA reads as TGTGCCTGGAGTCGACAGGCTGAAGCTTTCTTT.

This clone was recorded a few times. The J gene is TRBJ2-7, the V gene TRBV6-6; 8 nucleotides align to TRBD1. V lost 4 bases, J lost 4 bases, and 6 bases stayed unmatched. In germline, CDR1 is MNHNY, CDR2 SVGAGI (reference sequence). CDR3 size: 14 residues. The CDR3 spells CASSLGTGIYEQYF. In DNA form, the CDR3 reads TGTGCCAGCAGTTTAGGGACAGGAATTTACGAGCAGTACTTC.

This clone was seen a handful of times. This rearrangement joins TRBV2 to TRBJ2-2; 10 bases align to TRBD2. J gave up 0 bases and V 7 bases, and 5 bases lay outside the gene matches. CDR1 SNHLY and CDR2 FYNNEI come from the germline V gene. This CDR3 has 16 amino acids. CDR3 in amino acids: CASIPSGGPNTGELFF. In nucleotides, the CDR3 is TGTGCCAGCATCCCTAGCGGGGGCCCGAACACCGGGGAGCTGTTTTTT.

The CDR3 sequence is CASSLATLLRREDEQYF. In nucleotides, the CDR3 is TGTGCCAGCAGCTTAGCCACCCTCCTCCGGAGGGAGGACGAGCAGTACTTC. J is TRBJ2-7 and V is TRBV7-2, with D possibly matching TRBD2 (6 bases). With 0 bases removed from V and 5 bases from J, the gap between germline ends came to 20 bases. Looked up from germline, CDR1 is SGHTA and CDR2 is FQGNSA. There are 17 residues in the CDR3. Supplemented by reference TRBV7-2 and TRBJ2-7, the full variable domain reads GAGVSQSPSNKVTEKGKDVELRCDPISGHTALYWYRQSLGQGLEFLIYFQGNSAPDKSGLPSDRFSAERTGGSVSTLTIQRTQQEDSAVYLCASSLATLLRREDEQYFGPGTRLTVT.

This clone was seen more than once but under ten times. This sequence joins TRBV7-2 and TRBJ2-2; tentative D call: TRBD2 (6 bases). The germline V gene has CDR1 SGHTA and CDR2 FQGNSA. V was trimmed by 5 bases and J by 7 bases, leaving 11 bases between them. This CDR3 contains 13 residues. CDR3 amino acids: CASSLTGDGELFF. Here the CDR3 DNA reads TGTGCCAGCAGCCTCACGGGGGACGGGGAGCTGTTTTTT.

The gene calls are TRBV19 and TRBJ2-5, with D possibly TRBD2 on 6 matching bases. V shed 6 bases and J shed 1 base, with 15 bases lying between them. The germline gives CDR1 LNHDA, CDR2 SQIVND (reference sequence). CDR3 size: 15 residues. The CDR3 is CASRGLETAQETQYF. The DNA for the CDR3 is TGTGCCAGTAGGGGACTCGAGACAGCCCAAGAGACCCAGTACTTC.